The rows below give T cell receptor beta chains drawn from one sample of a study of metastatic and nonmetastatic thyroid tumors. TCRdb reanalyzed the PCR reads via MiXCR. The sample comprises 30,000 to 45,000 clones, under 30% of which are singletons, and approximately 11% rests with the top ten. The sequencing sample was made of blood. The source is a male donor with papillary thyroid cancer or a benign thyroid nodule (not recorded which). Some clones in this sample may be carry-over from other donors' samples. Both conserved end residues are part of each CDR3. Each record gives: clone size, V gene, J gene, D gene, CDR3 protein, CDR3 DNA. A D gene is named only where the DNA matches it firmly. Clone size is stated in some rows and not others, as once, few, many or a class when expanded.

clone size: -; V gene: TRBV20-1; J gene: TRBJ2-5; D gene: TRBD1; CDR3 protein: CSAPTGAGETQYF; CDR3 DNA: TGCAGTGCTCCGACAGGGGCGGGGGAGACCCAGTACTTC
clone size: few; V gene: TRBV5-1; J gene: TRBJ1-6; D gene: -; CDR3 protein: CASSLVPAYNSPLHF; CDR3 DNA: TGCGCCAGCAGCTTGGTCCCAGCCTATAATTCACCCCTCCACTTT
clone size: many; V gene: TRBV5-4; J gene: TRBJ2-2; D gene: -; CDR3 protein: CASSSGVRRDTGELFF; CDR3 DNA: TGTGCCAGCAGTTCCGGGGTCAGAAGGGACACCGGGGAGCTGTTTTTT
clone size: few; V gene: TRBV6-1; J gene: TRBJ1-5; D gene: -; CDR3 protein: CASSDSGTARPQHF; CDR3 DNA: TGTGCCAGCAGTGACTCTGGGACCGCCCGGCCCCAGCATTTT
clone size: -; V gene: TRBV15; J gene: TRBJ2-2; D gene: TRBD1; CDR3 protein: CATSIDRDGTGELFF; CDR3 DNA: TGTGCCACCAGCATTGACAGGGACGGCACCGGGGAGCTGTTTTTT
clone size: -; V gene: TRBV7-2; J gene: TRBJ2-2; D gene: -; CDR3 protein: CASRSGATGELFF; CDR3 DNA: TGTGCCAGCAGGTCGGGGGCGACCGGGGAGCTGTTTTTT
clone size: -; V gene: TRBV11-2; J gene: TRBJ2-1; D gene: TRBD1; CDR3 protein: CASSSWTGSYNEQFF; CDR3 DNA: TGTGCCAGCAGCTCCTGGACAGGGAGCTACAATGAGCAGTTCTTC
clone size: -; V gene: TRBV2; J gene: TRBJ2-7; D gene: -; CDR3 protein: CAASGGVSYEQYF; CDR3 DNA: TGTGCCGCCTCGGGGGGCGTATCCTACGAGCAGTACTTC
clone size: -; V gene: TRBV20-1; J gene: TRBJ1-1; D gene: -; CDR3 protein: CSARVSDMNTEAFF; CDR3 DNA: TGCAGTGCTAGAGTTTCGGACATGAACACTGAAGCTTTCTTT
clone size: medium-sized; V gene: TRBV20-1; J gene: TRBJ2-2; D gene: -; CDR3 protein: CSATRGGSYAGELFF; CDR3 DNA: TGCAGTGCTACCAGGGGAGGCAGTTATGCCGGGGAGCTGTTTTTT
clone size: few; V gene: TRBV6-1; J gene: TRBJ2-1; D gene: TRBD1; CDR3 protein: CASRPGQGTYNEQFF; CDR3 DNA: TGTGCCAGCAGGCCCGGACAGGGTACCTACAATGAGCAGTTCTTC
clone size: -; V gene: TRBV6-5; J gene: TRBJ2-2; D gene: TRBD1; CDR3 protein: CASSSRQGPGELFF; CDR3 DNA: TGTGCCAGCAGTTCCCGACAGGGACCCGGGGAGCTGTTTTTT
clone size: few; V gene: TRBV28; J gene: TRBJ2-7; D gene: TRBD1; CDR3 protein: CASSVLLGQGSEQYF; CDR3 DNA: TGTGCCAGCAGTGTCCTGTTAGGACAGGGATCCGAGCAGTACTTC
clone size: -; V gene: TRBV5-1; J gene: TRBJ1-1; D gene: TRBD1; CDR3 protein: CASSLVGQGGTEAFF; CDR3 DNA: TGCGCCAGCAGCTTGGTCGGCCAGGGGGGCACTGAAGCTTTCTTT
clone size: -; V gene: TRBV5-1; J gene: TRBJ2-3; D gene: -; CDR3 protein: CASSRATGTDTQYF; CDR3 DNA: TGCGCCAGCAGTCGGGCCACAGGGACAGATACGCAGTATTTT
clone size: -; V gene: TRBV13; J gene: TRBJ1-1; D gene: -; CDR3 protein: CASSLGGAEAFF; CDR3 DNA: TGTGCCAGCAGCTTGGGGGGGGCTGAAGCTTTCTTT
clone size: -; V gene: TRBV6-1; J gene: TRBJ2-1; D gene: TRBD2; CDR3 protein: CASSERESAYNEQFF; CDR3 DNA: TGTGCCAGCAGTGAGCGGGAGTCGGCCTACAATGAGCAGTTCTTC
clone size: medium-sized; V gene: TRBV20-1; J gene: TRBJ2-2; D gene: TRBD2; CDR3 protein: CSARDLAGGPYGELFF; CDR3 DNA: TGCAGTGCTAGAGATCTAGCGGGAGGGCCATACGGGGAGCTGTTTTTT
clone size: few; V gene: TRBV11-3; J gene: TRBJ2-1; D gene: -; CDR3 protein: CASSFGAAYNEQFF; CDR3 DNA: TGTGCCAGCAGCTTCGGGGCTGCATACAATGAGCAGTTCTTC
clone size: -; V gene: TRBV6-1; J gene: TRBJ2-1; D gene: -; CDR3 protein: CASRAPGEPRWQFF; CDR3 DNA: TGTGCCAGCAGAGCTCCCGGGGAGCCCCGATGGCAGTTCTTC
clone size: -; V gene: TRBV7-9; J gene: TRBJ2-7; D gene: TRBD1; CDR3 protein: CASSSKVGTDYEQYF; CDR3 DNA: TGTGCCAGCAGCTCAAAAGTCGGGACAGATTACGAGCAGTACTTC
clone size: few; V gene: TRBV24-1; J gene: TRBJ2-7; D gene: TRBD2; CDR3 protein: CATSGLAGGYYEQYF; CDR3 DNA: TGTGCCACCAGTGGGCTAGCGGGAGGGTACTACGAGCAGTACTTC
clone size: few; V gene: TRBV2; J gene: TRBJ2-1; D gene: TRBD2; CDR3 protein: CASIHSGGHSYNEQFF; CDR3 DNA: TGTGCCAGCATCCATAGCGGGGGGCACTCCTACAATGAGCAGTTCTTC
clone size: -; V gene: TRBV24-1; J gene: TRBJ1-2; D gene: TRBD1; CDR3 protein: CATSDPGTDYGYTF; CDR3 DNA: TGTGCCACCAGTGATCCCGGGACAGACTATGGCTACACCTTC
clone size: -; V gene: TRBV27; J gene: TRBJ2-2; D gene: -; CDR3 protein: CASSFAGVGGELFF; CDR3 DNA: TGTGCCAGCAGTTTCGCCGGGGTTGGCGGGGAGCTGTTTTTT
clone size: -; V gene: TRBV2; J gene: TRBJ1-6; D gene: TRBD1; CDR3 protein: CASSGGTGVFFSPLHF; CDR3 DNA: TGTGCCAGCAGTGGCGGGACAGGGGTTTTTTTTTCACCCCTCCACTTT